The 24 T cell receptor beta chains in this list originate from one sample, sequenced in a study of cytomegalovirus exposure and HLA in healthy donors. The PCR was carried out with 60 Vbeta primers and 13 Jbeta primers. Data came from immunoSEQ multiplex PCR; TCRdb stores just in-frame clones and leaves some out. There are just over 80,000 clones in the sample, with approximately 1.1% held by the top ten. Sequencing was carried out using PBMCs. The receptor set was obtained from a woman aged 30 to 39 in good health and CMV-seronegative.

The chain joins TRBV7-9 to TRBJ2-3, with D perhaps matching TRBD2 (6 bases). CDR1 is SEHNR and CDR2 is FQNEAQ in the germline V gene (reference sequence). V shed 5 bases and J shed 11 bases, with 14 bases lying between them. This CDR3 has 12 amino acids. DNA for the CDR3: TGTGCCAGCAGCGCGGGGACTTCCGAGCAGTATTTT. Translating gives CASSAGTSEQYF.

This chain joins TRBV5-1 and TRBJ2-2; TRBD1 matches at 7 bases. This CDR3 region has 16 residues. V dropped 0 bases and J dropped 0; count of bases not matched to a gene: 2. Germline CDR1 and CDR2: SGHRS and YFSETQ. The chain's CDR3 is CASSLARGSNTGELFF. The CDR3 DNA reads as TGCGCCAGCAGCTTGGCCAGGGGGTCGAACACCGGGGAGCTGTTTTTT. The whole variable domain, remainder taken from reference TRBV5-1 and TRBJ2-2, is KAGVTQTPRYLIKTRGQQVTLSCSPISGHRSVSWYQQTPGQGLQFLFEYFSETQRNKGNFPGRFSGRQFSNSRSEMNVSTLELGDSALYLCASSLARGSNTGELFFGEGSRLTVL.

The chain joins TRBV29-1 to TRBJ2-3; D is perhaps TRBD2 (6 bases). With 7 bases removed from V and 0 bases from J, the gap between germline ends came to 23 bases. CDR1 SQVTM and CDR2 ANQGSEA come from the germline V gene. There are 17 residues in the CDR3. The CDR3 reads CSGAVPAQGLSTDTQYF. CDR3 DNA sequence: TGCAGCGGGGCGGTCCCAGCCCAGGGACTTAGCACAGATACGCAGTATTTT.

The chain employs TRBV27 and TRBJ1-6; D is unclear. This CDR3 is built from 13 residues. The germline gives CDR1 MNHEY, CDR2 SMNVEV (reference sequence). V lost 0 bases and J 12 bases, leaving 9 bases between the germline ends. CDR3 bases: TGTGCCAGCAGTTTATCGAGCGGGTTACCCCTCCACTTT. Encoded protein: CASSLSSGLPLHF.

This chain joins TRBV5-1 and TRBJ1-1; 10 positions agree with TRBD1. The CDR3 consists of 15 residues. Trimming removed 4 bases from V and 8 bases from J; junction bases left unmatched: 11. CDR1 and CDR2 (germline): SGHRS, YFSETQ. CDR3 bases: TGCGCCAGCAGCCTCTACCTTCCGGGACAGGGGGAAGCTTTCTTT. Translating gives CASSLYLPGQGEAFF.

J is TRBJ2-7 and V is TRBV4-1, with D possibly being TRBD2 (5 bases). The V and J ends lost 0 bases and 7 bases respectively, with 13 bases between them. This CDR3 spans 14 amino acids. CDR1 is MGHRA and CDR2 is YSYEKL in the germline V gene. The CDR3 DNA reads as TGCGCCAGCAGCCAAGATCCCGGGCCGGGGGAGCAGTACTTC. Its protein product is CASSQDPGPGEQYF.

The chain couples TRBV19 to TRBJ2-7, with TRBD1 matching over 10 bases. CDR3 size: 13 residues. The trim removed 9 bases at V and 3 bases at J, leaving 5 bases unmatched. CDR1 and CDR2 (germline): LNHDA, SQIVND (reference sequence). The CDR3 DNA sequence: TGTGCCAGCCGGGACAGGGGTGGCTACGAGCAGTACTTC. It is translated as CASRDRGGYEQYF. The variable domain in full, completed from reference TRBV19 and TRBJ2-7, reads DGGITQSPKYLFRKEGQNVTLSCEQNLNHDAMYWYRQDPGQGLRLIYYSQIVNDFQKGDIAEGYSVSREKKESFPLTVTSAQKNPTAFYLCASRDRGGYEQYFGPGTRLTVT.

V is TRBV6-1 and J is TRBJ1-3; possible D gene TRBD1, 5 bases. Trimming shortened V by 7 bases and J by 2 bases, and 15 bases separated the two germline ends. The CDR3 sequence is 15 residues long. Germline CDR1 and CDR2: MNHNS and SASEGT. The CDR3 DNA sequence: TGTGCCAGCAAAATTTTCACAGGAGCTGGAAACACCATATATTTT. Its translation: CASKIFTGAGNTIYF.

V is TRBV19 and J is TRBJ2-1; perhaps TRBD2 as D (5 bases). Looked up from germline, CDR1 is LNHDA and CDR2 is SQIVND (reference sequence). This CDR3 is 16 amino acids long. V was trimmed by 5 bases and J by 6 bases, leaving 20 bases between them. CDR3 in amino acids: CASSAWTPTSVNEQFF. As DNA, the CDR3 is TGTGCCAGTAGTGCATGGACTCCGACATCCGTCAATGAGCAGTTCTTC.

This sequence joins TRBV4-2 and TRBJ2-7; D uncertain. The germline CDR1 and CDR2 sequences are LGHNA and YNFKEQ. This CDR3 spans 15 amino acids. The V gene lost 1 base and the J gene lost 2 bases, with 12 bases spanning the gap. The CDR3 sequence: CASSQGPSPAYEQYF. CDR3 sequence (DNA): TGTGCCAGCAGCCAAGGGCCAAGTCCTGCCTACGAGCAGTACTTC.

The chain couples TRBV4-2 to TRBJ2-2; 7 bases line up with TRBD2. CDR1 LGHNA and CDR2 YNFKEQ come from the germline V gene. The trim removed 2 bases at V and 6 bases at J, leaving 12 bases unmatched. This CDR3 has 17 amino acids. The CDR3 is CASSQPAGTLGSGELFF. The DNA of the CDR3 is TGTGCCAGCAGCCAACCAGCGGGAACCCTTGGGTCCGGGGAGCTGTTTTTT.

The rearrangement joins TRBV2 to TRBJ1-4, with D unclear. CDR1 is SNHLY and CDR2 is FYNNEI in the germline V gene. Trimming left V 6 bases short and J 3 bases short, with 11 bases between. The CDR3 sequence is 14 residues long. Here the CDR3 reads CASRILKPNEKLFF. The CDR3 bases are TGTGCCAGCAGGATTCTGAAGCCTAATGAAAAACTGTTTTTT.

In DNA, the CDR3 is TGTGCCAGCAGTGAGGGGGAGGGTCCTCAGCCCCAGCATTTT. Translating it yields CASSEGEGPQPQHF. The V and J genes are TRBV2 and TRBJ1-5, with D possibly TRBD1 on 5 matching bases. V lost 3 bases, J lost 6 bases, and 12 bases lay in between. The V gene's germline CDR1 is SNHLY and CDR2 FYNNEI. This CDR3 is built from 14 residues.

This sequence joins TRBV30 and TRBJ2-3, with 8 bases that match TRBD2. This CDR3 is 14 amino acids long. V lost 5 bases to trimming and J lost 6 bases; unmatched junction nucleotides: 10. The germline V gene encodes CDR1 GTSNPN and CDR2 SVGIG (reference sequence). The CDR3 reads CAWGTSGPFDTQYF. The DNA for the CDR3 is TGTGCCTGGGGAACTAGCGGCCCTTTCGATACGCAGTATTTT.

The chain couples TRBV29-1 to TRBJ2-3; a weak D match, TRBD2 (6 bases). V gave up 2 bases and J gave up 9 bases, with 12 bases separating them. CDR3 length equals 12 residues. Germline CDR1 SQVTM, CDR2 ANQGSEA. The CDR3 is CSVEIGGNTQYF. CDR3 sequence (DNA): TGCAGCGTTGAAATTGGAGGGAACACGCAGTATTTT.

The chain is built from TRBV29-1 and TRBJ2-1; the D gene is possibly TRBD2 (6 bases). The CDR3 has 15 amino acids. V was clipped by 4 bases and J by 9 bases, with 22 bases between them. Germline lookup yields CDR1 SQVTM and CDR2 ANQGSEA. In nucleotides, the CDR3 is TGCAGCGTTGGCGGGTTGATGGAGGGAGTCGGTGAGCAGTTCTTC. This codes for CSVGGLMEGVGEQFF.

The J gene is TRBJ2-7, the V gene TRBV29-1, with D maybe TRBD2 (6 bases). Trimming removed 4 bases at V and 0 bases at J, with 10 bases between. The CDR3 extends over 13 amino acids. The germline V gene has CDR1 SQVTM and CDR2 ANQGSEA. This CDR3 is CSVAGGSSYEQYF. DNA of the CDR3: TGCAGCGTTGCCGGGGGAAGCTCCTACGAGCAGTACTTC.

This chain joins TRBV29-1 and TRBJ1-1; D is possibly TRBD1 (6 bases). The CDR3 spans 16 residues. The V and J ends lost 5 bases and 0 bases respectively, with 19 bases between them. Germline-derived CDR1 and CDR2 are SQVTM and ANQGSEA. This chain's CDR3 is CSVYDILGAMNTEAFF. DNA for the CDR3: TGCAGCGTTTATGATATTCTGGGGGCCATGAACACTGAAGCTTTCTTT.

V usage is TRBV5-1 and J usage is TRBJ1-2; a possible D gene is TRBD1 (6 bases). V gave up 1 base and J gave up 8 bases, with 15 bases separating them. From germline, CDR1 is SGHRS and CDR2 YFSETQ. This CDR3 contains 14 residues. Written as DNA, the CDR3 is TGCGCCAGCAGCTTGTACGGCAGGGGCGGAGGCTACACCTTC. Translation gives CASSLYGRGGGYTF.

The chain is built from TRBV30 and TRBJ2-5; D is possibly TRBD2 (6 bases). Deletions cut 2 bases from V and 5 bases from J, with 15 bases between. Germline V CDR1 and CDR2: GTSNPN, SVGIG (reference sequence). The CDR3 sequence is 14 residues long. CDR3 nucleotides: TGTGCCTGGAGTCAATCCGCGCGGGGTGAGACCCAGTACTTC. As protein: CAWSQSARGETQYF.

The V call is TRBV5-1, the J call TRBJ2-7; 9 positions agree with TRBD1. The CDR3 has 16 amino acids. The germline gives CDR1 SGHRS, CDR2 YFSETQ. Unmatched junction bases numbered 9, after V lost 5 bases and J lost 0 bases. This CDR3 is CASSSRTGDRSYEQYF. Here the CDR3 DNA reads TGCGCCAGCAGTTCGAGGACAGGGGACCGCTCCTACGAGCAGTACTTC.

The J gene is TRBJ2-7, the V gene TRBV6-5; 8 bases line up with TRBD1. CDR3 size: 15 residues. Germline trimming cut 5 bases from V and 3 bases from J; bases unmatched to any gene: 9. CDR1 and CDR2 (germline): MNHEY, SVGAGI. The CDR3 region has the DNA TGTGCCAGCAGTACCGACAGGGGTGAGCACTACGAGCAGTACTTC. This sequence encodes CASSTDRGEHYEQYF.

The V gene is TRBV1, the J gene TRBJ1-1. TRBV1 is labeled a pseudogene. The CDR3 is 15 residues long. The CDR3, as DNA: TGCACCAGCAGCCAAGATCGGGGGGCGAACACTGAAGCTTTCTTT. Its protein product is CTSSQDRGANTEAFF.

This chain joins TRBV5-6 and TRBJ1-1; D gene uncertain. V lost 2 bases and J 6 bases, leaving 17 bases between the germline ends. The CDR3 totals 15 residues. Germline-derived CDR1 and CDR2 are SGHDT and YYEEEE. CDR3 sequence: CASSLLIGTGPEAFF. As DNA, the CDR3 is TGTGCCAGCAGCTTACTTATAGGCACGGGTCCTGAAGCTTTCTTT.